The 26 T cell receptor beta chains below were found in one sample sequenced in a study of T-cell reconstitution after alpha-beta-depleted transplantation in children. Unique molecular identifiers were built into the TCRbeta library. Each CDR3 protein gets one entry after TCRdb re-called the PCR reads with MiXCR. The sample shows about 290,000 distinct CDR3 sequences, 10% of them seen only once. This specimen was PBMCs, taken before TCRalphabeta/CD19-depleted stem cell transplant. The receptors originated from a boy less than two years old with acute myeloid leukemia, due to receive a stem cell transplant.

In this sample, this clonotype turned up many times. This sequence joins TRBV7-8 and TRBJ2-3; D remains unclear. The CDR3 runs to 16 residues. CDR1 is SGHVS, CDR2 FQNEAQ, per germline. Trimming stripped 3 bases from V and 2 bases from J, with 15 bases between. This CDR3 reads CASSFRVGRSTDTQYF. The CDR3 DNA follows: TGTGCCAGCAGCTTCCGGGTAGGCAGATCCACAGATACGCAGTATTTT.

The chain joins TRBV7-2 to TRBJ2-7, with D perhaps assigned TRBD1 or TRBD2 (5 bases each). Between the trimmed V and J ends, which lost 5 bases and 3 bases, there was a span of 17 bases. CDR1 and CDR2 from the germline V gene are SGHTA and FQGNSA. This CDR3 region has 15 residues. This chain's CDR3 is CASSPRDQGVYEQYF. The CDR3 nucleotides read TGTGCCAGCAGCCCCCGGGACCAAGGCGTCTACGAGCAGTACTTC.

The sample holds many counts of this clonotype. CDR3 amino acids: CASSPGRGLFF. The CDR3 DNA follows: TGTGCCAGCAGTCCTGGACGGGGATTGTTTTTT. The chain carries TRBV27 and TRBJ2-2; perhaps TRBD2 as D (5 bases). V was cut by 5 bases and J by 15 bases, with 13 bases left in between. CDR1 is MNHEY and CDR2 is SMNVEV in the germline V gene (reference sequence). The CDR3 spans 11 residues.

There are many counts of this clonotype. The genes are TRBV27 and TRBJ2-4, with D unclear. The CDR3 totals 15 residues. The V end lost 2 bases, the J end lost 0 bases, and 8 bases lay between the germline ends. Germline CDR1 is MNHEY and CDR2 is SMNVEV (reference sequence). The CDR3 region has the DNA TGTGCCAGCAGTTTAATTCCCTTAGCCAAAAACATTCAGTACTTC. This encodes CASSLIPLAKNIQYF.

On this clonotype: A much larger clone sits a single nucleotide away, making a read error possible. The chain recombines TRBV20-1 with TRBJ2-5; no clear D gene. Germline CDR1 is DFQATT and CDR2 is SNEGSKA (reference sequence). The CDR3 has 15 residues. The CDR3, as DNA: TGCAGTGCTAGGACCCAGAGAGGTCGCCAAGAGCCCCAGTACTTC. This gives the protein CSARTQRGRQEPQYF.

The chain joins TRBV12-3 or TRBV12-4 to TRBJ2-7, with a weak D call TRBD2 (5 bases). The CDR3 loop spans 12 amino acids. Deletions cut 7 bases from V and 5 bases from J, with 12 bases between. Here the CDR3 DNA reads TGTGCCAGCACGAGGGTACTCCACGAGCAGTACTTC. It codes for CASTRVLHEQYF.

This clonotype showed up just a few times. The V and J genes are TRBV20-1 and TRBJ2-1, with 9 bases identical to TRBD2. The V gene end was trimmed by 4 bases and the J gene end by 8 bases; junction bases not matched to a gene: 9. Germline V CDR1 and CDR2: DFQATT, SNEGSKA (reference sequence). This CDR3 has 14 amino acids. In DNA, the CDR3 is TGCAGTGCTACAACCGGGACTAGCAACGATGAGCAGTTCTTC. Its protein product is CSATTGTSNDEQFF.

The rearrangement joins TRBV24-1 to TRBJ2-2; 7 bases align to TRBD1. This CDR3 contains 14 residues. J was trimmed by 4 bases and V by 8 bases; bases with no gene match: 6. Germline V gene lookup returns CDR1 KGHDR and CDR2 SFDVKD. The chain's CDR3 is CATKGGGRTGELFF. Written as DNA, the CDR3 is TGTGCCACCAAAGGGGGCGGGCGCACCGGGGAGCTGTTTTTT.

This clonotype was counted ten times or more. The rearrangement uses TRBV4-3 and TRBJ2-7; TRBD1 matches at 8 bases. V lost 4 bases to trimming and J lost 3 bases; unmatched junction nucleotides: 5. Per the germline V gene, CDR1 is LGHNA and CDR2 is YSLEER. The CDR3 totals 14 residues. CDR3 in DNA: TGCGCCAGCAGCCTGGACAGGGAGGTCTACGAGCAGTACTTC. Protein sequence: CASSLDREVYEQYF.

This clonotype was observed a few times. The chain has TRBV18 and TRBJ1-1, with 7 positions matching TRBD1. The germline CDR1 and CDR2 sequences are KGHSH and LQKENI. The CDR3 runs 14 residues. V was pared by 3 bases and J by 5 bases, with 6 bases of the junction left unmatched. In DNA, the CDR3 is TGTGCCAGCTCACCGGCAGGGGGGTGGACTGAAGCTTTCTTT. This translates into CASSPAGGWTEAFF.

This clonotype was counted many times. This chain uses TRBV20-1 with TRBJ2-1; a possible D gene is TRBD1 (6 bases). This CDR3 is 14 amino acids long. Germline CDR1 reads DFQATT; CDR2 reads SNEGSKA (reference sequence). The ends were cut back, 0 bases at V and 6 bases at J, with 12 bases in the middle. This CDR3 reads CSARDPTGRNEQFF. In DNA, the CDR3 is TGCAGTGCTAGAGACCCGACAGGCCGCAATGAGCAGTTCTTC.

This chain joins TRBV18 and TRBJ2-7; 7 bases match TRBD2. Trimming at V came to 1 base and at J to 0 bases, leaving 0 bases not matched to a gene. The germline CDR1 and CDR2 sequences are KGHSH and LQKENI. The CDR3 extends over 14 amino acids. The CDR3 region is CASSPQRGSYEQYF. The DNA of the CDR3 is TGTGCCAGCTCACCACAGCGGGGCTCCTACGAGCAGTACTTC.

This clonotype was seen a handful of times. The chain has TRBV10-3 and TRBJ2-1, with 11 bases matching TRBD2. Per the germline V gene, CDR1 is ENHRY and CDR2 is SYGVKD. V lost 2 bases and J lost 3; bases outside the gene matches: 0. The CDR3 consists of 15 residues. The CDR3 DNA sequence: TGTGCCATCAGTGAGGGGACTAGCGGCTACAATGAGCAGTTCTTC. Amino acids: CAISEGTSGYNEQFF.

Many counts were recorded for this clonotype. The chain has TRBV5-1 and TRBJ2-6, with 12 positions matching TRBD1. V was clipped by 1 base and J by 4 bases; unmatched bases: 9. This CDR3 is built from 19 residues. Germline V gene lookup returns CDR1 SGHRS and CDR2 YFSETQ. The CDR3 sequence: CASSLRVPGQGAGANVLTF. The CDR3 DNA reads TGCGCCAGCAGCTTGAGAGTCCCGGGACAGGGGGCCGGGGCCAACGTCCTGACTTTC.

This clonotype was recorded many times. The CDR3 spells CASSATATQETQYF. The CDR3 DNA follows: TGCGCCAGCAGCGCGACAGCGACACAAGAGACCCAGTACTTC. The chain is built from TRBV5-1 and TRBJ2-5; tentatively, D is TRBD1 (5 bases). The CDR3 consists of 14 residues. The V end lost 4 bases, the J end lost 2 bases, and 12 bases lay between the germline ends. Germline V gene sequence: CDR1 SGHRS, CDR2 YFSETQ.

A word on this clonotype: A read error may be the cause here, since a much bigger clone is one base away. The chain employs TRBV25-1 and TRBJ2-7; 8 bases are shared with TRBD1. The V gene's germline CDR1 is MGHDK and CDR2 SYGVNS. The CDR3 is 18 residues long. The CDR3 is CASSEDTRDRGPTYQQYF. The CDR3 DNA reads TGTGCCAGCAGTGAGGATACAAGAGACAGGGGTCCTACCTACCAGCAGTACTTC.

This clonotype was found many times. The CDR3 region is CASLRTDTQYF. The CDR3 coding sequence is TGTGCCAGCCTTCGCACAGATACGCAGTATTTT. The chain is built from TRBV28 and TRBJ2-3; no definite D call. The germline gives CDR1 MDHEN, CDR2 SYDVKM. The CDR3 spans 11 residues. The V end lost 8 bases, the J end lost 1 base, and 4 bases lay between the germline ends.

This clonotype was seen repeatedly, ten times or more. This sequence joins TRBV20-1 and TRBJ2-7, with 15 bases that match TRBD2. From germline, CDR1 is DFQATT and CDR2 SNEGSKA (reference sequence). The CDR3 runs to 17 residues. V trimming: 0 bases; J trimming: 2 bases; junction bases outside the gene matches: 5. CDR3 amino acids: CSARDEGLAGGPYEQYF. CDR3 DNA sequence: TGCAGTGCTAGAGATGAAGGACTAGCGGGGGGGCCCTACGAGCAGTACTTC.

The sample holds a few counts of this clonotype. V and J are TRBV30 and TRBJ2-7, with D perhaps TRBD1 (5 bases). V lost 4 bases and J 7 bases, leaving 23 bases between the germline ends. This CDR3 contains 15 residues. Germline-derived CDR1 and CDR2 are GTSNPN and SVGIG (reference sequence). The CDR3: CAWTQKVQASGEQYF. For the CDR3, the DNA is TGTGCCTGGACTCAAAAGGTACAGGCCTCTGGGGAGCAGTACTTC. The full variable domain, in which reference TRBV30 and TRBJ2-7 provide the parts outside the CDR3, is SQTIHQWPATLVQPVGSPLSLECTVEGTSNPNLYWYRQAAGRGLQLLFYSVGIGQISSEVPQNLSASRPQDRQFILSSKKLLLSDSGFYLCAWTQKVQASGEQYFGPGTRLTVT.

This clonotype appeared many times. The chain employs TRBV20-1 and TRBJ2-1; a possible D gene is TRBD1 (5 bases). Germline-derived CDR1 and CDR2 are DFQATT and SNEGSKA (reference sequence). The CDR3 is made up of 15 amino acids. The V end was cut by 0 bases, the J end by 6 bases, with 15 bases between. Here the CDR3 reads CSARDLGEPTNEQFF. The CDR3 coding sequence is TGCAGTGCTAGAGATCTAGGGGAACCCACCAATGAGCAGTTCTTC.

In this sample, this clonotype turned up many times. The gene calls are TRBV7-6 and TRBJ1-2; D is unresolved. The CDR3 totals 15 residues. V lost 1 base and J 0 bases, leaving 9 bases between the germline ends. Germline V gene data show CDR1 as SGHVS and CDR2 as FNYEAQ. The CDR3 bases are TGTGCCAGCAGCTTAGGAACAGCAGCTAACTATGGCTACACCTTC. Amino acid sequence: CASSLGTAANYGYTF.

This clonotype has ten or more counts. The V gene is TRBV4-3, the J gene TRBJ2-3; TRBD1 might be the D (6 bases). In germline, CDR1 is LGHNA, CDR2 YSLEER. The length of the CDR3 is 15 residues. V lost 5 bases and J 2 bases, leaving 14 bases between the germline ends. CDR3 in amino acids: CASSANRATTDTQYF. The CDR3 DNA reads as TGCGCCAGCAGCGCTAACAGGGCAACCACAGATACGCAGTATTTT.

The chain uses TRBV7-3 and TRBJ2-2; 9 nucleotides align to TRBD1. The V gene end was trimmed by 5 bases and the J gene end by 4 bases; junction bases not matched to a gene: 8. Per the germline V gene, CDR1 is SGHTA and CDR2 is FQGTGA. This CDR3 comprises 16 residues. This CDR3 is CASSPHRGLGTGELFF. CDR3 bases: TGTGCCAGCAGCCCTCACAGGGGGCTCGGCACCGGGGAGCTGTTTTTT. The full variable domain, its missing parts supplied by reference TRBV7-3 and TRBJ2-2, is GAGVSQTPSNKVTEKGKYVELRCDPISGHTALYWYRQSLGQGPEFLIYFQGTGAADDSGLPNDRFFAVRPEGSVSTLKIQRTERGDSAVYLCASSPHRGLGTGELFFGEGSRLTVL.

This clonotype was seen at least ten times. The V call is TRBV7-9, the J call TRBJ1-2; perhaps TRBD1 as D (6 bases). Germline V gene sequence: CDR1 SEHNR, CDR2 FQNEAQ (reference sequence). The CDR3 is 14 residues long. Trimming cost V 10 bases and J 2 bases, with 17 bases left between them. CDR3 in amino acids: CATTGGPRNYGYTF. The DNA of the CDR3 is TGTGCCACGACCGGGGGCCCTCGAAACTATGGCTACACCTTC.

This clonotype was detected ten times or more. This rearrangement joins TRBV25-1 to TRBJ1-2; TRBD1 matches at 9 bases. This CDR3 spans 14 amino acids. V lost 4 bases to trimming and J lost 7 bases; unmatched junction nucleotides: 7. Germline V lookup: CDR1 MGHDK, CDR2 SYGVNS. The CDR3 loop reads CASSARGQGLGYTF. CDR3 nucleotide sequence: TGTGCCAGCAGTGCGCGGGGACAGGGTCTTGGCTACACCTTC.

This clonotype was found many times. The chain links TRBV7-2 to TRBJ1-1, with TRBD1 identical over 8 bases. From germline, CDR1 is SGHTA and CDR2 FQGNSA. This CDR3 has 14 amino acids. With 4 bases clipped from V and 4 bases from J, the junction kept 5 bases outside the gene matches. The DNA for the CDR3 is TGTGCCAGCAGCTCACAGGGGGGAAGCACTGAAGCTTTCTTT. Translating it yields CASSSQGGSTEAFF.